The 13 T cell receptor beta chains below come from one sample, sequenced in a study of cytomegalovirus exposure and HLA in healthy donors (dated by TCRdb to the late 2010s). Library construction relied on the immunoSEQ multiplex PCR assay. The immuneACCESS repertoire file appears here via TCRdb, limited to in-frame rearrangements. These files lack a portion of the clones; in checked studies, under half of the deficit traces to unresolved V genes, and the cause of the others is not known. The sample has hundreds of thousands of clones on record, more than 75% of them singletons. The ten largest make up 2% to 2.5% of the sample. The specimen was PBMCs. These receptors came from a woman aged 18 to 35 in good health and CMV-seropositive.

V usage is TRBV27 and J usage is TRBJ2-7, with 9 nucleotides matching TRBD2. After removal of 6 bases from V and 2 bases from J, the junction contained 5 bases not matched to a gene. Germline values: CDR1 MNHEY, CDR2 SMNVEV (reference sequence). The CDR3 covers 14 residues. The DNA of the CDR3 is TGTGCCAGCAGGGGGGCGGGAGGGACCTACGAGCAGTACTTC. As protein: CASRGAGGTYEQYF.

This clone has a handful of counts. The rearrangement uses TRBV9 and TRBJ2-1, with 8 positions matching TRBD1. Germline V gives CDR1 SGDLS, CDR2 YYNGEE. V lost 3 bases, J lost 3 bases, and 5 bases stayed unmatched. The CDR3 loop spans 15 amino acids. The CDR3 protein is CASSASTGGYNEQFF. The CDR3 DNA sequence: TGTGCCAGCAGCGCTTCCACAGGGGGCTACAATGAGCAGTTCTTC.

The CDR3 loop is CASSLEAGGQTQYF. The CDR3 DNA sequence: TGCGCCAGCAGCTTGGAGGCGGGAGGGCAGACCCAGTACTTC. This sequence joins TRBV5-1 and TRBJ2-5, with 9 bases that match TRBD2. Germline V lookup: CDR1 SGHRS, CDR2 YFSETQ. This CDR3 comprises 14 residues. The junction had 3 bases not matched to a gene; V was cut back by 0 bases and J by 6 bases.

This sequence joins TRBV21-1 and TRBJ1-1; the D call in the table, TRBD1, was not verified against the DNA. TRBV21-1 is tagged as a pseudogene. The length of the CDR3 is 15 residues. CDR3 DNA: TGTTACCACCAAGGGGGGCAGGGGGAGGACACTGAAGCTTTCTTT. This gives the protein CYHQGGQGEDTEAFF.

The rearrangement uses TRBV7-2 and TRBJ1-5; D is perhaps TRBD1 (5 bases). Between the trimmed V and J ends, which lost 0 bases and 2 bases, there was a span of 17 bases. In germline, CDR1 is SGHTA, CDR2 FQGNSA. CDR3 size: 18 residues. The CDR3: CASSLAGGVMIGNQPQHF. The CDR3 nucleotides are TGTGCCAGCAGCTTAGCGGGGGGGGTGATGATCGGCAATCAGCCCCAGCATTTT. Full variable domain (remainder filled in from reference TRBV7-2 and TRBJ1-5): GAGVSQSPSNKVTEKGKDVELRCDPISGHTALYWYRQSLGQGLEFLIYFQGNSAPDKSGLPSDRFSAERTGGSVSTLTIQRTQQEDSAVYLCASSLAGGVMIGNQPQHFGDGTRLSIL.

V usage is TRBV28 and J usage is TRBJ2-3; a weak D match, TRBD2 (6 bases). Trimming took off 6 bases at V and 0 bases at J, with 16 bases between the two ends. Germline assignment: CDR1 MDHEN and CDR2 SYDVKM. CDR3 length: 16 residues. The CDR3 is CASRRQGSGSTDTQYF. The DNA of the CDR3 is TGTGCCAGCAGACGCCAGGGCAGCGGGAGCACAGATACGCAGTATTTT.

The CDR3 DNA reads as TGTGCCAGTAGTCCCCAAGGGGCAACCGGGGAGCTGTTTTTT. Its translation: CASSPQGATGELFF. The chain employs TRBV19 and TRBJ2-2, with D perhaps matching TRBD1 (5 bases). This CDR3 is 14 amino acids long. V dropped 5 bases and J dropped 5 bases, with 12 bases sitting between them. Germline CDR1 LNHDA, CDR2 SQIVND (reference sequence).

This clone came up once. This sequence joins TRBV5-1 and TRBJ1-1; 7 bases align to TRBD1. CDR1 and CDR2 from the germline V gene are SGHRS and YFSETQ. The CDR3 is 14 residues long. The ends lost 3 bases at V and 2 bases at J; junction bases unmatched: 4. This CDR3 reads CASSSGQSNTEAFF. CDR3 nucleotides: TGCGCCAGCAGCTCGGGACAGAGCAACACTGAAGCTTTCTTT.

The rearrangement links TRBV5-6 to TRBJ1-1; D perhaps matches TRBD1 (5 bases). V was cut by 6 bases and J by 5 bases, with 20 bases left in between. The CDR3 runs to 15 residues. In germline, CDR1 is SGHDT, CDR2 YYEEEE. CDR3 coding DNA: TGTGCCAGCACCCCCCGAGTAGTGGGGCGAACTGAAGCTTTCTTT. The encoded protein is CASTPRVVGRTEAFF.

The chain is built from TRBV9 and TRBJ2-1; 7 bases match TRBD2. Germline CDR1 is SGDLS and CDR2 is YYNGEE. The V segment lost 0 bases and the J segment 7 bases; nucleotides outside the gene matches: 7. This CDR3 contains 15 residues. The CDR3 nucleotides are TGTGCCAGCAGCGTAGTTGGGGGGGGGACGAATGAGCAGTTCTTC. Its translation is CASSVVGGGTNEQFF. Drawing the rest from reference TRBV9 and TRBJ2-1, the complete variable domain is DSGVTQTPKHLITATGQRVTLRCSPRSGDLSVYWYQQSLDQGLQFLIQYYNGEERAKGNILERFSAQQFPDLHSELNLSSLELGDSALYFCASSVVGGGTNEQFFGPGTRLTVL.

V usage is TRBV9 and J usage is TRBJ2-1, with 10 bases that match TRBD2. The germline gives CDR1 SGDLS, CDR2 YYNGEE. The CDR3 length is 18 residues. The V and J ends lost 3 bases and 9 bases, in that order; junction bases with no gene match: 18. The CDR3 loop is CASSDPGGFASGRSEQFF. For the CDR3, the DNA is TGTGCCAGCAGCGACCCAGGGGGCTTTGCTAGCGGGAGAAGTGAGCAGTTCTTC. Full variable domain (missing parts from reference TRBV9 and TRBJ2-1): DSGVTQTPKHLITATGQRVTLRCSPRSGDLSVYWYQQSLDQGLQFLIQYYNGEERAKGNILERFSAQQFPDLHSELNLSSLELGDSALYFCASSDPGGFASGRSEQFFGPGTRLTVL.

The chain has TRBV9 and TRBJ2-7; 7 bases map to TRBD1. V gave up 1 base and J gave up 2 bases; unmatched junction bases: 6. In germline, CDR1 is SGDLS, CDR2 YYNGEE. CDR3 length: 15 residues. CDR3 sequence reads: CASSVTGTAAYEQYF. The CDR3 DNA follows: TGTGCCAGCAGCGTAACTGGGACAGCGGCCTACGAGCAGTACTTC.

Of note for this clone: The junction departs from germline at one end; a sequencing error may be responsible. The V and J genes are TRBV7-9 and TRBJ1-2; D unclear. CDR3 length: 13 amino acids. Germline assignment: CDR1 SEHNR and CDR2 FQNEAQ (reference sequence). The CDR3 here is CASRLDPWSGYTF. The CDR3 coding sequence is TGTGCCAGCAGATTAGATCCGTGGAGTGGCTACACCTTC.